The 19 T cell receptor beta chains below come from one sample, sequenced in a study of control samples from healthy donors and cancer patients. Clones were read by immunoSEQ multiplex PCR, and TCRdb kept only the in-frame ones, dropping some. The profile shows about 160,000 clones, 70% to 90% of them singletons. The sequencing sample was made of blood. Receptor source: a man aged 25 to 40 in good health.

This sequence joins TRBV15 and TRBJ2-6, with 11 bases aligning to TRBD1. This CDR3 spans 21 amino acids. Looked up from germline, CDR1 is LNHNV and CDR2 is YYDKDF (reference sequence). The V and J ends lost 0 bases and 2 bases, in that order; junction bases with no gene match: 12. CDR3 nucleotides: TGTGCCACCAGCAGAGATCCGGGGCGGGACAGGGGGTCTACTGGGGCCAACGTCCTGACTTTC. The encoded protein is CATSRDPGRDRGSTGANVLTF.

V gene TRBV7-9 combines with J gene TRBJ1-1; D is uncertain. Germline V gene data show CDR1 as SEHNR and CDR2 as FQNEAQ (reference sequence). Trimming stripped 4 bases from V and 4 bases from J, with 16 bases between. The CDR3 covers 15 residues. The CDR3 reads CASSSLPGRTTEAFF. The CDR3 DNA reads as TGTGCCAGCAGCTCCCTCCCCGGCAGAACCACTGAAGCTTTCTTT.

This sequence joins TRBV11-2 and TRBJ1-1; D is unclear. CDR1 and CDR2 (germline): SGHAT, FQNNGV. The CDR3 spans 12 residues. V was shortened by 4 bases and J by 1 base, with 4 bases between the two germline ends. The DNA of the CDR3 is TGTGCCAGCAGCTCGGGGAACACTGAAGCTTTCTTT. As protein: CASSSGNTEAFF.

CDR3 protein: CASSYSLAGVEQYF. CDR3 nucleotide sequence: TGTGCCAGCAGTTACTCGCTAGCGGGAGTCGAGCAGTACTTC. V and J are TRBV6-5 and TRBJ2-7; the match to TRBD2 covers 10 bases. The length of the CDR3 is 14 residues. The V gene's germline CDR1 is MNHEY and CDR2 SVGAGI. V was clipped by 0 bases and J by 6 bases; unmatched bases: 2.

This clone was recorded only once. CDR3 sequence: CASSQDRLNTEAFF. Here the CDR3 DNA reads TGCGCCAGCAGCCAAGACAGGTTGAACACTGAAGCTTTCTTT. This chain connects TRBV4-1 to TRBJ1-1; unclear D gene. From germline, CDR1 is MGHRA and CDR2 YSYEKL. The CDR3 has 14 residues. The V end lost 0 bases, the J end lost 0 bases, and 5 bases lay between the germline ends.

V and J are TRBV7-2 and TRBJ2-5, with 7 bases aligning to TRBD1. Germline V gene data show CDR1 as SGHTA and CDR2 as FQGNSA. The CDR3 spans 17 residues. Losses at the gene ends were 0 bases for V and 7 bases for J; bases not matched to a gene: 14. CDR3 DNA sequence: TGTGCCAGCAGCTTAGCGACGGGACAGCGGAGGATAGGGACCCAGTACTTC. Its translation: CASSLATGQRRIGTQYF.

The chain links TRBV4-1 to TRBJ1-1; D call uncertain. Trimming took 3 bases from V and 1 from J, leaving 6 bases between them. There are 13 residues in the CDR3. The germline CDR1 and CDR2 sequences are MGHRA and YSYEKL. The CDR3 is CASSQLWNTEAFF. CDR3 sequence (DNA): TGCGCCAGCAGCCAGCTATGGAACACTGAAGCTTTCTTT.

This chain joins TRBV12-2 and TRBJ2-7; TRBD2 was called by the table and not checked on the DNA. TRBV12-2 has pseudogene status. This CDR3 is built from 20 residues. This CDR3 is CASRLDRQVLLAGLFYEQYF. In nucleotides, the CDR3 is TGTGCAAGTCGCTTAGATAGACAGGTTCTTCTAGCGGGCCTGTTTTACGAGCAGTACTTC.

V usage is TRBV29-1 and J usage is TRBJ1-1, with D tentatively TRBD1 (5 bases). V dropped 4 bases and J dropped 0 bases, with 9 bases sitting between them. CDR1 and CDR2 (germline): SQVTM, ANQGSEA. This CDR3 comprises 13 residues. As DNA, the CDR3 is TGCAGCGTTGTCCGACAGTTGAACACTGAAGCTTTCTTT. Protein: CSVVRQLNTEAFF.

The CDR3 coding sequence is TGTGCCACCAGTGATACAGGAGATGGGAACGGGGAGCTGTTTTTT. The encoded protein is CATSDTGDGNGELFF. The chain is built from TRBV24-1 and TRBJ2-2, with a possible D match to TRBD1 (5 bases). The CDR3 totals 15 residues. Germline V gives CDR1 KGHDR, CDR2 SFDVKD. The ends were cut back, 3 bases at V and 7 bases at J, with 14 bases in the middle.

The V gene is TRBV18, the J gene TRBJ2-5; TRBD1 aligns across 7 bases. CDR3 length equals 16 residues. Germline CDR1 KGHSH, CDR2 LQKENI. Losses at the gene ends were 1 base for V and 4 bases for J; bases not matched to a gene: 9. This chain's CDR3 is CASSPRETGLAETQYF. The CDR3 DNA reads TGTGCCAGCTCACCACGAGAGACAGGGTTGGCAGAGACCCAGTACTTC.

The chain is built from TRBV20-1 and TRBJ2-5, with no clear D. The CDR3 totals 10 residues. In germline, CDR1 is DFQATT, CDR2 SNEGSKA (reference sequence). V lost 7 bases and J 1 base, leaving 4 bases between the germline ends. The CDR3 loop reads CSGLQETQYF. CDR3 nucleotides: TGCAGTGGACTCCAAGAGACCCAGTACTTC.

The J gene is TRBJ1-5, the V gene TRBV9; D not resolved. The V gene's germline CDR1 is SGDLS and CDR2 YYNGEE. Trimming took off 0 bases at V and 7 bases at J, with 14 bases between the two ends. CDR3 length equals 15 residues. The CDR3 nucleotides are TGTGCCAGCAGCGTAGATGGGATTTCGGGCCAGCCCCAGCATTTT. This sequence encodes CASSVDGISGQPQHF.

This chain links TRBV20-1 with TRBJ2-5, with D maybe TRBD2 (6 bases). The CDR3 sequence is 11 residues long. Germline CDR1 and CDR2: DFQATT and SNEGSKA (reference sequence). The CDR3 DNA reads TGCGGTCAGGTAGCGGAAGAGACCCAGTACTTC. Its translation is CGQVAEETQYF.

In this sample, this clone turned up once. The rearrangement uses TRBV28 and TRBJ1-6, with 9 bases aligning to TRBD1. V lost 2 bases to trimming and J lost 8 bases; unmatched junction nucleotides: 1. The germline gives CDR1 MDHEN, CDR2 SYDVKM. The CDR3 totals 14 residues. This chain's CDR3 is CASSLRQGDSPLHF. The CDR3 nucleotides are TGTGCCAGCAGTTTAAGACAGGGGGATTCACCCCTCCACTTT. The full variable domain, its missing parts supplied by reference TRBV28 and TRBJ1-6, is DVKVTQSSRYLVKRTGEKVFLECVQDMDHENMFWYRQDPGLGLRLIYFSYDVKMKEKGDIPEGYSVSREKKERFSLILESASTNQTSMYLCASSLRQGDSPLHFGNGTRLTVT.

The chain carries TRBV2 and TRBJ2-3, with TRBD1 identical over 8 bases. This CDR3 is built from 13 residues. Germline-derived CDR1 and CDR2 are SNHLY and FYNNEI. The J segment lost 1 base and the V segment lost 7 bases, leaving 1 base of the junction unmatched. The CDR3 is CASTTGGTDTQYF. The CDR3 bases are TGTGCCAGCACGACAGGGGGCACAGATACGCAGTATTTT.

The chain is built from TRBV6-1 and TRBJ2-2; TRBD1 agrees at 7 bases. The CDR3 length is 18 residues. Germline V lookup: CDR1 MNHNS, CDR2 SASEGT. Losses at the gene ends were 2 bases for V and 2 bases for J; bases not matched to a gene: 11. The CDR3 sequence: CASSEILIGGGNTGELFF. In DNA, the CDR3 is TGTGCCAGCAGTGAAATTTTGATAGGGGGCGGCAACACCGGGGAGCTGTTTTTT.

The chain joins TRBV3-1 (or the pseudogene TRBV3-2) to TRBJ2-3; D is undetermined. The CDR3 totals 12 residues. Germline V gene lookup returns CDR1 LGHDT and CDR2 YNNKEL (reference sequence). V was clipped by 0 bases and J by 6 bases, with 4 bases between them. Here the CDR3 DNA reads TGTGCCAGCAGCCAAGAAGGGGATACGCAGTATTTT. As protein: CASSQEGDTQYF.

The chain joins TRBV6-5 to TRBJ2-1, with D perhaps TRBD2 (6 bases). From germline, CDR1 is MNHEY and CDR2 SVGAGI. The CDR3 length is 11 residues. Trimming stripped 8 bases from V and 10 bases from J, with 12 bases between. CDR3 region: CASLRGREQFF. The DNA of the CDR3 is TGTGCCAGCCTTCGGGGGAGGGAGCAGTTCTTC.